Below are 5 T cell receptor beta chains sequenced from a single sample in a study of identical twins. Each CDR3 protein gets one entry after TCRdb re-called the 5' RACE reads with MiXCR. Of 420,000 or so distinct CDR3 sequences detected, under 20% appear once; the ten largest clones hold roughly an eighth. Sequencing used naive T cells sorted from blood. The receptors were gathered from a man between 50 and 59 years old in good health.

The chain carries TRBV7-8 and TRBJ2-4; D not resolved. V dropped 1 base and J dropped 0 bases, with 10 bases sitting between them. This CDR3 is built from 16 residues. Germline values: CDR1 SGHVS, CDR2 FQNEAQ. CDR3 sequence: CASSLERTGAKNIQYF. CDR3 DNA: TGTGCCAGCAGCTTAGAGAGAACGGGAGCCAAAAACATTCAGTACTTC.

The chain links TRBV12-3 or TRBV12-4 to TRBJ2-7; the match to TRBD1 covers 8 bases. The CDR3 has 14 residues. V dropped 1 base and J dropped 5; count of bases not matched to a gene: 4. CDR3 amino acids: CASSLGDRGHEQYF. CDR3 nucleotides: TGTGCCAGCAGTTTAGGTGACAGGGGCCACGAGCAGTACTTC.

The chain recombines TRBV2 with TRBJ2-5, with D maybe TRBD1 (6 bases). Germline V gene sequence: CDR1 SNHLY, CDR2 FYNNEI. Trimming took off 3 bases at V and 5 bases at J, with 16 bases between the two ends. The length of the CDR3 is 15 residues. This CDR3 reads CASSDQGFMTETQYF. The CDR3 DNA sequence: TGTGCCAGCAGTGATCAGGGGTTTATGACGGAGACCCAGTACTTC.

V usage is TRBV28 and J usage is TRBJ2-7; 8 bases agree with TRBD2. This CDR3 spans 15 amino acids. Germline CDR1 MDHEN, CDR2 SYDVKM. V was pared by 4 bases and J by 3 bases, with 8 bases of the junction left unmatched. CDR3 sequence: CASSSPGSGDYEQYF. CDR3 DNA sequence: TGTGCCAGCAGTTCCCCGGGTAGCGGGGACTACGAGCAGTACTTC. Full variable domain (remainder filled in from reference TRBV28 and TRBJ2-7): DVKVTQSSRYLVKRTGEKVFLECVQDMDHENMFWYRQDPGLGLRLIYFSYDVKMKEKGDIPEGYSVSREKKERFSLILESASTNQTSMYLCASSSPGSGDYEQYFGPGTRLTVT.

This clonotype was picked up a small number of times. The CDR3 reads CASSQVGWTGAEAFF. CDR3 DNA: TGCGCCAGCAGCCAAGTCGGATGGACAGGGGCGGAAGCTTTCTTT. The J gene is TRBJ1-1, the V gene TRBV4-3; 9 bases align to TRBD1. The CDR3 extends over 15 amino acids. After removal of 1 base from V and 8 bases from J, the junction contained 8 bases not matched to a gene. The V gene's germline CDR1 is LGHNA and CDR2 YSLEER.